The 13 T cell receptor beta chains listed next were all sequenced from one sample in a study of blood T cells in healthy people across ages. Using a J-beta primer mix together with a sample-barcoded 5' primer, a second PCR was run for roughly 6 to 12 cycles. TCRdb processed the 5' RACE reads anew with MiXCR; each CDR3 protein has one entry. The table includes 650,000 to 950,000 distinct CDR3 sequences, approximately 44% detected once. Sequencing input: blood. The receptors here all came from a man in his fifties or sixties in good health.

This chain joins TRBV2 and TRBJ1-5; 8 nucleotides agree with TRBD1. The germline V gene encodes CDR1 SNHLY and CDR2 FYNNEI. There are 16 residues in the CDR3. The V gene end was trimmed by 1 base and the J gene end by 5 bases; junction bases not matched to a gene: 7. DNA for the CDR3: TGTGCCAGCAGTGAAGGGACAGGGATTTCCGATCAGCCCCAGCATTTT. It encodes CASSEGTGISDQPQHF.

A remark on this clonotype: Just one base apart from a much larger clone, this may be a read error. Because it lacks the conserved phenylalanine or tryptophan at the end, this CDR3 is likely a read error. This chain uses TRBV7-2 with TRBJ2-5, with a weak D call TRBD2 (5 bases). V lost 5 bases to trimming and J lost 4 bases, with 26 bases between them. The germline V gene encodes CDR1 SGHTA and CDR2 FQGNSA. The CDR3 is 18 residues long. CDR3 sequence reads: CASSHRFLGGGLGETQYS. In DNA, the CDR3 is TGTGCCAGCAGCCATCGGTTTTTGGGCGGAGGACTGGGAGAGACCCAGTACTCC.

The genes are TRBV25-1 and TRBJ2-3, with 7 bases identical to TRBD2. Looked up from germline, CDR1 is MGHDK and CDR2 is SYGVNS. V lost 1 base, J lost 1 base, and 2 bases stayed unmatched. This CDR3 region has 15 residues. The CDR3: CASSESAGGTDTQYF. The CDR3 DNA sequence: TGTGCCAGCAGTGAATCTGCGGGGGGCACAGATACGCAGTATTTT. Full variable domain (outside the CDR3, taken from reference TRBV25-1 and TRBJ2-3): EADIYQTPRYLVIGTGKKITLECSQTMGHDKMYWYQQDPGMELHLIHYSYGVNSTEKGDLSSESTVSRIRTEHFPLTLESARPSHTSQYLCASSESAGGTDTQYFGPGTRLTVL.

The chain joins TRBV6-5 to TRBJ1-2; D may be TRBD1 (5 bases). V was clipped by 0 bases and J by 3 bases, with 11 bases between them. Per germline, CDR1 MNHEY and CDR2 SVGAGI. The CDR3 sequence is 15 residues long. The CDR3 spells CASSYSKGRDYGYTF. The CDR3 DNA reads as TGTGCCAGCAGTTACTCGAAGGGACGGGACTATGGCTACACCTTC.

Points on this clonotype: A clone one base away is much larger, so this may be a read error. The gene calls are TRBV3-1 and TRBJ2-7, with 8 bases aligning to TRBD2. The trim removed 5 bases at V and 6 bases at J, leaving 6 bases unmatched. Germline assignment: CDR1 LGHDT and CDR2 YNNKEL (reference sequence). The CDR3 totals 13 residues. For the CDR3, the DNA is TGTGCCAGCAGCTCGGGACTAGTCTCCGAGCAGTACTTC. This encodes CASSSGLVSEQYF.

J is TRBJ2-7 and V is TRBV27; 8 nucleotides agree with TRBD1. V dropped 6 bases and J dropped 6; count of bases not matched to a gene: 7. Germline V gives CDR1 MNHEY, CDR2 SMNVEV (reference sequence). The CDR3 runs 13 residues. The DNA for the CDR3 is TGTGCCAGCAGAGGACAGGGATCGGTCGAGCAGTACTTC. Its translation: CASRGQGSVEQYF.

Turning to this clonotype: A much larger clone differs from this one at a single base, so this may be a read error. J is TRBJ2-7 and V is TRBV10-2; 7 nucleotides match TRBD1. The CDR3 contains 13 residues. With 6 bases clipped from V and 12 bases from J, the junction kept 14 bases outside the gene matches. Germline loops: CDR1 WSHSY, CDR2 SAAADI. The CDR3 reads CASRSRDSNPRYF. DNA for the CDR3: TGCGCCAGCAGATCAAGGGACAGCAACCCTCGGTACTTC.

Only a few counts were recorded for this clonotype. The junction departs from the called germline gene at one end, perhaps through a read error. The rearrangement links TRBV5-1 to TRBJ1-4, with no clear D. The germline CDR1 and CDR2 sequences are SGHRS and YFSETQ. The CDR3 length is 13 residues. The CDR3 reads CASRTDPNEKLFF. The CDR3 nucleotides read TGCGCCAGCCGGACGGACCCTAACGAAAAACTGTTTTTT.

The CDR3, as DNA: TGTGCCATCAGTGAGTCGGACCTGGGGGCCAAAAACATTCAGTACTTC. The encoded protein is CAISESDLGAKNIQYF. The chain employs TRBV10-3 and TRBJ2-4, with D uncertain. The CDR3 length is 16 residues. Germline assignment: CDR1 ENHRY and CDR2 SYGVKD. Trimming took 0 bases from V and 1 from J, leaving 10 bases between them.

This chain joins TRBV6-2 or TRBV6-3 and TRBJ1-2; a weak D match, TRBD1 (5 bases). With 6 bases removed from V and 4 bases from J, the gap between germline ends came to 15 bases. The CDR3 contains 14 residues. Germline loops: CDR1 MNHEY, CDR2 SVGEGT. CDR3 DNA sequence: TGTGCCAGCAGCCAGGACACAAACCTCTATGGCTACACCTTC. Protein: CASSQDTNLYGYTF.

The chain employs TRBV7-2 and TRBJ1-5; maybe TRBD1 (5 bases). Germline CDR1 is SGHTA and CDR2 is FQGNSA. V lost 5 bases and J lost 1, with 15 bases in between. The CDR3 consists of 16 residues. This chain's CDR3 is CASSPSGVLSNQPQHF. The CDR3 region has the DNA TGTGCCAGCAGCCCCTCGGGGGTTCTCAGCAATCAGCCCCAGCATTTT.

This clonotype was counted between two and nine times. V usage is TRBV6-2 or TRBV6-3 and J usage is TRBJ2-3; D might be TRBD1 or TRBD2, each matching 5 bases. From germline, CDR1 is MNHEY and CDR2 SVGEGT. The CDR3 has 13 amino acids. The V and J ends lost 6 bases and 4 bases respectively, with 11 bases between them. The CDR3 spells CASSYGTSDTQYF. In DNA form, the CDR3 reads TGTGCCAGCAGCTACGGGACCTCAGATACGCAGTATTTT.

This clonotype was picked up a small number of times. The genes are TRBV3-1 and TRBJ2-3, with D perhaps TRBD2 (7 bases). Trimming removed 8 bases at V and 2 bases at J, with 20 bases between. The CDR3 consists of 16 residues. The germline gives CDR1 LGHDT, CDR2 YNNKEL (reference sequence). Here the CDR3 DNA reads TGTGCCAGCGCTCGCCGGGGGGCGAAGAACACAGATACGCAGTATTTT. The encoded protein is CASARRGAKNTDTQYF.